The 24 T cell receptor beta chains below all came from one sample that was sequenced in a study of T cells in tumors after PD-1 blockade. Sequencing used immunoSEQ multiplex PCR; TCRdb keeps in-frame clones, though not all of them. The table records thousands of clones, 55% to 70% of them present only once. The sequencing used tumor tissue, collected before anti-PD-1 treatment. The receptors were gathered from a human donor with basal cell carcinoma.

The rearrangement links TRBV28 to TRBJ1-2, with 9 nucleotides matching TRBD1. Unmatched junction bases numbered 7, after V lost 7 bases and J lost 1 base. Germline V lookup: CDR1 MDHEN, CDR2 SYDVKM. CDR3 length: 15 amino acids. Here the CDR3 reads CASIAQGAVNYGYTF. The DNA of the CDR3 is TGTGCCAGCATTGCACAGGGGGCAGTTAACTATGGCTACACCTTC.

The rearrangement joins TRBV20-1 to TRBJ2-7; 9 bases fit TRBD2. CDR1 is DFQATT and CDR2 is SNEGSKA in the germline V gene (reference sequence). Trimming removed 6 bases from V and 5 bases from J; junction bases left unmatched: 2. This CDR3 spans 11 amino acids. The CDR3 DNA sequence: TGCAGTGCCCAGCGGGAGGACGAGCAGTACTTC. The encoded protein is CSAQREDEQYF.

The chain uses TRBV10-3 and TRBJ2-1; D is perhaps TRBD1 or TRBD2 (5 bases each). The CDR3 runs 15 residues. Germline V gene sequence: CDR1 ENHRY, CDR2 SYGVKD. V dropped 2 bases and J dropped 2 bases, with 10 bases sitting between them. The CDR3 DNA reads TGTGCCATCAGTGAGGGGGGATTGGCCTACAATGAGCAGTTCTTC. Translated: CAISEGGLAYNEQFF.

This chain links TRBV12-3 or TRBV12-4 with TRBJ1-1; maybe TRBD1 (6 bases). The CDR3 is 12 residues long. V lost 5 bases and J 10 bases, leaving 14 bases between the germline ends. The CDR3 nucleotides read TGTGCCAGCAGTCTGCCAGGAGGGGGAGCTTTCTTT. Amino acids: CASSLPGGGAFF.

V gene TRBV18 combines with J gene TRBJ2-1; maybe TRBD2 (5 bases). CDR1 is KGHSH, CDR2 LQKENI, per germline. V lost 1 base, J lost 0 bases, and 13 bases lay in between. The CDR3 spans 17 residues. CDR3 nucleotide sequence: TGTGCCAGCTCACCACTTAGGACGGGGATCTCCTACAATGAGCAGTTCTTC. Translation gives CASSPLRTGISYNEQFF.

The V and J genes are TRBV28 and TRBJ2-3, with D perhaps matching TRBD2 (6 bases). The CDR3 is 20 amino acids. V dropped 7 bases and J dropped 0 bases, with 29 bases sitting between them. Germline CDR1 is MDHEN and CDR2 is SYDVKM. Written as DNA, the CDR3 is TGTGCCAGCATCACTTCACCCGGGACTCAACCTAGCCTCAGCACAGATACGCAGTATTTT. Its protein is CASITSPGTQPSLSTDTQYF.

V and J are TRBV5-1 and TRBJ1-6, with D uncertain. V lost 2 bases to trimming and J lost 7 bases, with 4 bases between them. This CDR3 region has 12 residues. Germline CDR1 and CDR2: SGHRS and YFSETQ. CDR3 residues: CASSFENSPLHF. CDR3 DNA: TGCGCCAGCAGCTTCGAGAATTCACCCCTCCACTTT.

The chain recombines TRBV6-5 with TRBJ1-1, with 7 bases lining up with TRBD1. Germline lookup yields CDR1 MNHEY and CDR2 SVGAGI. V was clipped by 4 bases and J by 0 bases; unmatched bases: 5. The CDR3 sequence is 15 residues long. The CDR3 DNA reads as TGTGCCAGCAGTTCCTCAGGGGGAATGAACACTGAAGCTTTCTTT. Protein sequence: CASSSSGGMNTEAFF.

The chain couples TRBV7-3 to TRBJ2-1; 8 nucleotides agree with TRBD2. The CDR3 is 16 amino acids. V dropped 5 bases and J dropped 7; count of bases not matched to a gene: 13. Germline V gene sequence: CDR1 SGHTA, CDR2 FQGTGA. The CDR3 loop reads CASSPLLTGGLNEQFF. For the CDR3, the DNA is TGTGCCAGCAGCCCACTATTAACGGGGGGGCTTAATGAGCAGTTCTTC.

This chain connects TRBV5-1 to TRBJ2-3, with 10 positions matching TRBD2. Germline CDR1 SGHRS, CDR2 YFSETQ. The ends lost 0 bases at V and 2 bases at J; junction bases unmatched: 12. The CDR3 has 19 amino acids. The CDR3 DNA reads as TGCGCCAGCAGCTTGGGGTTGCTAGCGGGGGCGAGCCACACAGATACGCAGTATTTT. Its translation is CASSLGLLAGASHTDTQYF.

In this sample, this clone turned up a few times. The chain employs TRBV7-8 and TRBJ1-3; D not resolved. V lost 0 bases to trimming and J lost 2 bases, with 11 bases between them. Germline lookup yields CDR1 SGHVS and CDR2 FQNEAQ. This CDR3 has 16 amino acids. The CDR3 DNA is TGTGCCAGCAGCTTAGCAGGGAGGAACACTGGAAACACCATATATTTT. Protein sequence: CASSLAGRNTGNTIYF.

The chain uses TRBV6-6 and TRBJ1-2, with no clear D. Trimming stripped 6 bases from V and 1 base from J, with 12 bases between. This CDR3 comprises 14 residues. Germline CDR1 is MNHNY and CDR2 is SVGAGI (reference sequence). CDR3 sequence (DNA): TGTGCCAGCAGAGACACATATAGTAACTATGGCTACACCTTC. This codes for CASRDTYSNYGYTF.

The CDR3 nucleotides are TGTGCCAGTAAGGAGGGTAGGACTCCACAGGGCGGGGAGCTGTTTTTT. This codes for CASKEGRTPQGGELFF. The chain combines TRBV19 with TRBJ2-2; D could derive from TRBD1 or TRBD2 (6 bases each). Trimming pared 7 bases from V and 7 bases from J, leaving 22 bases between. Germline CDR1 is LNHDA and CDR2 is SQIVND (reference sequence). The CDR3 length is 16 residues.

The genes are TRBV14 and TRBJ1-2, with TRBD1 as a possible D gene (6 bases). The V and J ends lost 6 bases and 3 bases respectively, with 11 bases between them. CDR1 and CDR2 from the germline V gene are SGHDN and FVKESK. The CDR3 spans 13 residues. The CDR3 loop reads CASSPGQHYGYTF. In DNA, the CDR3 is TGTGCCAGCAGTCCCGGACAGCACTATGGCTACACCTTC.

The V and J genes are TRBV4-3 and TRBJ1-2, with TRBD1 as a possible D gene (5 bases). V was clipped by 1 base and J by 2 bases, with 11 bases between them. This CDR3 has 15 residues. The V gene's germline CDR1 is LGHNA and CDR2 YSLEER. CDR3 DNA: TGCGCCAGCAGCCAAGCGGGCAGGGCAAACTATGGCTACACCTTC. Translation gives CASSQAGRANYGYTF.

This chain links TRBV14 with TRBJ2-1, with a weak D call TRBD2 (6 bases). Between the trimmed V and J ends, which lost 4 bases and 7 bases, there was a span of 17 bases. Per the germline V gene, CDR1 is SGHDN and CDR2 is FVKESK. CDR3 length: 15 residues. The chain's CDR3 is CASSLGLQTSNEQFF. Here the CDR3 DNA reads TGTGCCAGCAGCCTGGGACTTCAAACGTCAAATGAGCAGTTCTTC.

The J gene is TRBJ1-2, the V gene TRBV3-1 (or the pseudogene TRBV3-2); a possible D gene is TRBD1 (6 bases). The V end lost 0 bases, the J end lost 7 bases, and 9 bases lay between the germline ends. Germline lookup yields CDR1 LGHDT and CDR2 YNNKEL (reference sequence). The CDR3 has 13 residues. Here the CDR3 reads CASSQDFRGGYTF. Here the CDR3 DNA reads TGTGCCAGCAGCCAAGATTTCAGGGGTGGCTACACCTTC.

The chain is built from TRBV3-1 (or the pseudogene TRBV3-2) and TRBJ2-6; no definite D call. This CDR3 has 13 amino acids. Trimming removed 6 bases at V and 1 base at J, with 4 bases between. The V gene's germline CDR1 is LGHDT and CDR2 YNNKEL (reference sequence). The CDR3 reads CASRASGANVLTF. Here the CDR3 DNA reads TGTGCCAGCAGGGCGTCTGGGGCCAACGTCCTGACTTTC.

The chain links TRBV5-1 to TRBJ1-1; D uncertain. Trimming cost V 0 bases and J 2 bases, with 11 bases left between them. The CDR3 sequence is 15 residues long. The V gene's germline CDR1 is SGHRS and CDR2 YFSETQ. This CDR3 is CASSLEGSRNTEAFF. For the CDR3, the DNA is TGCGCCAGCAGCTTGGAAGGCAGTCGCAACACTGAAGCTTTCTTT.

CDR3 residues: CASSDGPGSRSAFF. DNA for the CDR3: TGTGCCAGCAGTGATGGCCCAGGGTCAAGGTCGGCTTTCTTT. The gene calls are TRBV2 and TRBJ1-1, with D possibly being TRBD1 (5 bases). The V end lost 3 bases, the J end lost 11 bases, and 19 bases lay between the germline ends. The CDR3 sequence is 14 residues long. CDR1 is SNHLY, CDR2 FYNNEI, per germline. The full variable domain, with the rest looked up from reference TRBV2 and TRBJ1-1, is EPEVTQTPSHQVTQMGQEVILRCVPISNHLYFYWYRQILGQKVEFLVSFYNNEISEKSEIFDDQFSVERPDGSNFTLKIRSTKLEDSAMYFCASSDGPGSRSAFFGQGTRLTVV.

J is TRBJ1-1 and V is TRBV27, with 8 nucleotides matching TRBD1. This CDR3 is built from 15 residues. After removal of 2 bases from V and 1 base from J, the junction contained 3 bases not matched to a gene. Germline V gene data show CDR1 as MNHEY and CDR2 as SMNVEV (reference sequence). The CDR3, as DNA: TGTGCCAGCAGTTTACAGGGGGCGAGGAACACTGAAGCTTTCTTT. It codes for CASSLQGARNTEAFF.

V usage is TRBV7-9 and J usage is TRBJ2-3, with D perhaps TRBD2 (6 bases). This CDR3 is 14 amino acids long. Germline CDR1 and CDR2: SEHNR and FQNEAQ (reference sequence). V was shortened by 1 base and J by 7 bases, with 12 bases between the two germline ends. The CDR3 reads CASSLVGGGNTQYF. Here the CDR3 DNA reads TGTGCCAGCAGCTTAGTTGGTGGGGGGAATACGCAGTATTTT.

The chain is built from TRBV20-1 and TRBJ2-5; D is possibly TRBD2 (6 bases). Germline CDR1 is DFQATT and CDR2 is SNEGSKA (reference sequence). The CDR3 contains 11 residues. The V gene lost 5 bases and the J gene lost 4 bases, with 8 bases spanning the gap. The CDR3 DNA reads as TGCAGTGCTGGGACTCCAGAGACCCAGTACTTC. This codes for CSAGTPETQYF.

The chain links TRBV19 to TRBJ1-5; 7 bases are shared with TRBD1. This CDR3 has 15 amino acids. Germline trimming cut 4 bases from V and 3 bases from J; bases unmatched to any gene: 6. Germline V gene sequence: CDR1 LNHDA, CDR2 SQIVND (reference sequence). Here the CDR3 reads CASSTDRVLNQPQHF. The CDR3 bases are TGTGCCAGTAGTACCGACAGGGTGCTCAATCAGCCCCAGCATTTT.